A selection of T cell receptor beta chains follows, all from one sample in a study of radiotherapy plus CTLA-4 blockade in lung cancer. Some clones are missing from TCRdb's copy, which holds only in-frame ones; the method was immunoSEQ multiplex PCR. Of around 44,000 clones listed, 75% to 80% are singletons. The source was peripheral blood, collected from a patient treated with radiotherapy plus ipilimumab. These receptors originate from a human donor with non-small cell lung cancer whose response to radiotherapy plus ipilimumab could not be evaluated. The CDR3 runs from the conserved cysteine through the conserved F or W. The D gene is left open where the match is weak. Size is stated for part of the rows, as once, few or many counts, or as a class when the clone is expanded.

TRBV5-1	TRBJ2-1	.	.	CASSPVVLNEQFF	TGCGCCAGCAGCCCCGTTGTTTTGAATGAGCAGTTCTTC
TRBV13	TRBJ2-2	TRBD2	.	CASSIRAGGPTGELFF	TGTGCCAGCAGCATAAGAGCGGGGGGGCCCACCGGGGAGCTGTTTTTT
TRBV19	TRBJ2-5	.	.	CASSIQHSQETQYF	TGTGCCAGTAGTATTCAGCACAGCCAAGAGACCCAGTACTTC
TRBV5-6	TRBJ2-3	TRBD2	.	CASSLVVLAGTDTQYF	TGTGCCAGCAGCTTGGTCGTTCTAGCGGGCACAGATACGCAGTATTTT
TRBV30	TRBJ1-1	TRBD1	.	CAWSVQGAIGAFF	TGTGCCTGGAGTGTACAGGGGGCGATAGGAGCTTTCTTT
TRBV7-6	TRBJ1-1	TRBD1	.	CASSKGGQLNTEAFF	TGTGCCAGCAGCAAGGGGGGACAGTTGAACACTGAAGCTTTCTTT
TRBV5-1	TRBJ2-4	.	.	CASSLGPRSATSRGNIQYF	TGCGCCAGCAGCTTGGGGCCTAGGAGCGCCACATCCCGAGGGAACATTCAGTACTTC
TRBV4-2	TRBJ1-5	.	few	CASSPSDSSNQPQHF	TGTGCCAGCAGCCCTTCGGACAGTAGCAATCAGCCCCAGCATTTT
TRBV28	TRBJ1-6	TRBD1	few	CASSYTGGRSYNSPLHF	TGTGCCAGCAGCTATACAGGGGGAAGGTCCTATAATTCACCCCTCCACTTT
TRBV7-9	TRBJ2-1	.	.	CASTHYRGQGNEQFF	TGTGCCAGCACCCACTATAGGGGCCAAGGCAATGAGCAGTTCTTC
TRBV4-2	TRBJ2-2	TRBD1	.	CASSPGHTDRGGGELFF	TGTGCCAGCAGCCCCGGTCACACTGACAGGGGAGGCGGGGAGCTGTTTTTT
TRBV19	TRBJ2-1	TRBD2	few	CASSARVEYSGSYNEQFF	TGTGCCAGTAGTGCACGAGTTGAGTATAGCGGGAGCTACAATGAGCAGTTCTTC
TRBV5-4	TRBJ2-7	TRBD1	.	CATRVGGQENEQYF	TGTGCCACGCGCGTCGGGGGACAGGAAAACGAGCAGTACTTC
TRBV29-1	TRBJ2-1	TRBD2	.	CSVAAGLSGGAGEQFF	TGCAGCGTTGCGGCCGGACTTAGCGGGGGGGCGGGGGAGCAGTTCTTC
TRBV5-1	TRBJ1-5	TRBD1	once	CASSTSGTVDQPQHF	TGCGCCAGCAGCACCTCCGGGACAGTTGATCAGCCCCAGCATTTT
TRBV5-1	TRBJ2-5	.	.	CASSLGAGRETQYF	TGCGCCAGCAGCTTGGGAGCTGGCAGGGAGACCCAGTACTTC
TRBV7-6	TRBJ2-7	.	.	CASSAEQGGHEQYF	TGTGCCAGCAGCGCGGAACAGGGTGGCCACGAGCAGTACTTC
TRBV25-1	TRBJ2-2	.	.	CASSRDYTGELFF	TGTGCCAGCTCGAGGGACTACACCGGGGAGCTGTTTTTT
TRBV7-8	TRBJ1-5	.	.	CASSFRGAYNQPQHF	TGTGCCAGCAGCTTTCGGGGGGCGTACAATCAGCCCCAGCATTTT
TRBV5-4	TRBJ2-2	TRBD2	.	CASSLPTSGRANTGELFF	TGTGCCAGCAGCTTGCCGACTAGCGGGAGGGCGAACACCGGGGAGCTGTTTTTT
TRBV7-9	TRBJ1-1	.	few	CASSRLDLGTEAFF	TGTGCCAGCAGCCGATTAGACTTGGGTACTGAAGCTTTCTTT
TRBV5-5	TRBJ1-2	.	.	CASSLGHFGETKRYGYTF	TGTGCCAGCAGCTTGGGTCATTTCGGGGAGACGAAGAGGTATGGCTACACCTTC
TRBV7-9	TRBJ1-2	.	.	CASSLVQFYGYTF	TGTGCCAGCAGCTTAGTACAGTTCTATGGCTACACCTTC
TRBV7-2	TRBJ2-7	TRBD1	few	CASSLPGQSYEQYF	TGTGCCAGCAGCTTACCGGGACAGAGCTACGAGCAGTACTTC
TRBV28	TRBJ2-7	TRBD2	once	CASSLWAGGTYEQYF	TGTGCCAGCAGTTTATGGGCGGGAGGCACCTACGAGCAGTACTTC
TRBV27	TRBJ1-5	TRBD1	.	CASSSGTDGNQPQHF	TGTGCCAGCAGTTCCGGGACAGACGGCAATCAGCCCCAGCATTTT
TRBV16	TRBJ1-1	.	.	CASSQRTRGYTEAFF	TGTGCCAGCAGCCAGCGGACTAGAGGGTACACTGAAGCTTTCTTT
TRBV5-6	TRBJ2-7	TRBD1	.	CASSMGQGIPEQYF	TGTGCCAGCAGCATGGGACAGGGTATCCCCGAGCAGTACTTC